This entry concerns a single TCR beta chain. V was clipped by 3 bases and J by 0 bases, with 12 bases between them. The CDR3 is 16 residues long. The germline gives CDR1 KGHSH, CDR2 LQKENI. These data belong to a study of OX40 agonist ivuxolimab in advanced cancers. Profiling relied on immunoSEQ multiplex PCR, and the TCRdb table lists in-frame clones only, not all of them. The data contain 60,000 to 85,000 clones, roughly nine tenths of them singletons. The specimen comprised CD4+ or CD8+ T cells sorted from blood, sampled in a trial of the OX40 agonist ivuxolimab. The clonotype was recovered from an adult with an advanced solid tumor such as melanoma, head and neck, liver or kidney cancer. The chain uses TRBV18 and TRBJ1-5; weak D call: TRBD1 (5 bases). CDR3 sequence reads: CASSPSGTDSNQPQHF. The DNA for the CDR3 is TGTGCCAGCTCACCCTCGGGGACGGATAGCAATCAGCCCCAGCATTTT.